This T cell receptor (beta chain) appears in the sequencing data of a study of early stage breast cancer tumors. As for the study in general: Most invasive tumors, twelve of 16, were ER+/PR+/HER2-. Study-wide results and limits: Most shared enriched TCRB sequences were commonly generated ones.

The table lists this clone with a few counts. The antigen is not known. Each sample had two DNA replicates, approximately 0.52 ug blood or about 1.5 ug tissue. Some clones are missing from TCRdb's copy, which holds only in-frame ones; the method was immunoSEQ multiplex PCR. The repertoire holds roughly 34,000 clones, with under 80% as singletons. V lost 3 bases to trimming and J lost 10 bases, with 19 bases between them. The CDR3 covers 14 residues. CDR1 and CDR2 (germline): SGHRS, YFSETQ. The sequence was collected from a person between 55 and 69 years old with breast cancer. V and J are TRBV5-1 and TRBJ1-1; possible D gene TRBD1, 6 bases. Input material: blood. CDR3 DNA sequence: TGCGCCAGCAGCTACAACCGGGACATCTTTACAGCTTTCTTT. This encodes CASSYNRDIFTAFF.